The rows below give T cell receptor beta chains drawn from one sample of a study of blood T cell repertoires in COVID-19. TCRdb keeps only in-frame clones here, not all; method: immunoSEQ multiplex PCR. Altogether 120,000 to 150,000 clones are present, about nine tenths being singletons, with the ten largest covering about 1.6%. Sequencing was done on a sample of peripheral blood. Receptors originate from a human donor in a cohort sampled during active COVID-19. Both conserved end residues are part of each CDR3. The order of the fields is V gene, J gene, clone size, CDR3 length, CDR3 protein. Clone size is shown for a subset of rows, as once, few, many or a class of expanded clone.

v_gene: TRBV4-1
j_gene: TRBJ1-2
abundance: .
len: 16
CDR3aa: CASSQLTGGFRYGYTF

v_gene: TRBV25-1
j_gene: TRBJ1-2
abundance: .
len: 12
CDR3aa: CACQEQGLSYTF

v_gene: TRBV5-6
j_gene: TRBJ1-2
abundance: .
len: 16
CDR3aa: CASSLFSGAVAHGYTF

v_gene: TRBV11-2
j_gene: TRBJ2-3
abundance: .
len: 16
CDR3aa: CASSLPEREITDTQYF

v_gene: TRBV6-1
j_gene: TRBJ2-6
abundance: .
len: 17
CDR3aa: CASSATLTGSGANVLTF

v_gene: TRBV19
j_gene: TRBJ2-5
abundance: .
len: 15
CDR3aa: CASSTRLAEQETQYF

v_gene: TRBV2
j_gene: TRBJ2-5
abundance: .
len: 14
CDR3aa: CASSVPEWRETQYF

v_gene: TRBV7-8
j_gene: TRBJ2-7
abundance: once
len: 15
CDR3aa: CASSLRGGEAYEQYF

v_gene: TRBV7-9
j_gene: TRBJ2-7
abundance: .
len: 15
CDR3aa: CASSPGLAEPYEQYF

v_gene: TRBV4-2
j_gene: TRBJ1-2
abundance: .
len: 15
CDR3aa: CASSQEGVIQDGYTF

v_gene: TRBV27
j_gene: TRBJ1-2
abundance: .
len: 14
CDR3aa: CASHSLGRVDGYTF

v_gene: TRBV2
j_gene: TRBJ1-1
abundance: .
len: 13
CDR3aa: CASSEAGRTEAFF

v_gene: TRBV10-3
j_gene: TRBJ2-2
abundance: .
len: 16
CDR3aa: CAISGILAGGVGELFF

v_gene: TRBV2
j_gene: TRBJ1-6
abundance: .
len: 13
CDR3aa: CATSGQSNSPLHF

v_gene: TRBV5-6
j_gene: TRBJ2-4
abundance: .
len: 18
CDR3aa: CASSPGLVMGLAKNIQYF

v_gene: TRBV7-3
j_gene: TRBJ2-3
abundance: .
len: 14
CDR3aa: CASSPGSKADTQYF

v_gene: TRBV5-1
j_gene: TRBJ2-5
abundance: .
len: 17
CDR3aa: CASSLGIIVGSTETQYF

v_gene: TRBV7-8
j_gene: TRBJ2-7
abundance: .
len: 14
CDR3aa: CASSLQGARPEQYF

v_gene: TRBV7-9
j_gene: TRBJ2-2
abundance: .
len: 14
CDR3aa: CASSSRGWTGELFF

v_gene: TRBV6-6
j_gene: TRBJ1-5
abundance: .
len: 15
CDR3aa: CASSLMQGAGQPQHF